This T cell receptor (beta chain) was identified in a study of long-term antiretroviral therapy in people with HIV. Study-level results: In samples taken after ART, diversity increased but remained below transplant donor control levels.

The V end lost 2 bases, the J end lost 2 bases, and 19 bases lay between the germline ends. Germline V CDR1 and CDR2: MNHEY, SMNVEV (reference sequence). This CDR3 comprises 18 residues. Researchers secured at least one pre-ART and at least two post-ART PBMC samples from each donor. Researchers ran immunoSEQ v3.0 at survey level. Profiled with immunoSEQ multiplex PCR; TCRdb holds only in-frame clones, not every one. The repertoire holds approximately 6,500 clones, with 70% to 90% as singletons. Remarks on this clone: Its antigen is not identified.

The sequence came from a woman aged 45-65 years with HIV. The source was unsorted PBMCs, collected 3.7 years after starting antiretroviral therapy. The chain combines TRBV27 with TRBJ2-1, with D possibly TRBD2 on 5 matching bases. The CDR3 reads CASSLPPGPAGPYNEQFF. The DNA for the CDR3 is TGTGCCAGCAGTTTACCCCCCGGTCCGGCGGGCCCCTACAATGAGCAGTTCTTC.